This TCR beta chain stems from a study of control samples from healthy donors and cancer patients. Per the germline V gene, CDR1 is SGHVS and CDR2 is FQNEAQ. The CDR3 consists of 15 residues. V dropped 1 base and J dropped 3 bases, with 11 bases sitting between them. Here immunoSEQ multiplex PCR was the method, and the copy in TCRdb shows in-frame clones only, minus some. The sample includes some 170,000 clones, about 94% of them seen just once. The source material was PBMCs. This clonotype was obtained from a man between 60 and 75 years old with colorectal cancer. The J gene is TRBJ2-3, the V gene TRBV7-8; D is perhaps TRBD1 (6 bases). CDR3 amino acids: CASSLDGTPTDTQYF. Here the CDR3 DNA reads TGTGCCAGCAGCTTAGATGGGACACCTACAGATACGCAGTATTTT.